The 14 T cell receptor beta chains given below trace back to one sample, sequenced in a study of T cell responses to AZD1222 COVID-19 vaccine. TCRdb keeps only in-frame clones here, not all; method: immunoSEQ multiplex PCR. The sample includes around 200,000 clones, 90% to 95% seen only once; the top ten take around 1.6%. The specimen was peripheral blood, collected 28 days after the second AZD1222 dose. The receptor source for this set is an adult who received the AZD1222 COVID-19 vaccine.

This sequence joins TRBV7-2 and TRBJ2-5, with 7 nucleotides matching TRBD2. V dropped 5 bases and J dropped 2; count of bases not matched to a gene: 2. The germline V gene has CDR1 SGHTA and CDR2 FQGNSA. There are 13 residues in the CDR3. The CDR3 DNA is TGTGCCAGCAGCCAGGGACTACAAGAGACCCAGTACTTC. Its protein product is CASSQGLQETQYF.

The chain joins TRBV10-1 to TRBJ2-5, with D perhaps given as TRBD1 or TRBD2 (5 bases each). This CDR3 contains 16 residues. V lost 0 bases to trimming and J lost 1 base, with 12 bases between them. CDR1 WNHNN and CDR2 SYGVQD come from the germline V gene (reference sequence). The CDR3 coding sequence is TGCGCCAGCAGTGAGTCGTTAGGGGACGGCCAAGAGACCCAGTACTTC. Its protein is CASSESLGDGQETQYF.

The rearrangement uses TRBV20-1 and TRBJ2-7; TRBD2 is a possible D gene (6 bases). Germline lookup yields CDR1 DFQATT and CDR2 SNEGSKA (reference sequence). V lost 3 bases to trimming and J lost 6 bases, with 12 bases between them. The CDR3 spans 12 residues. The CDR3 here is CSASFQGGEQYF. The CDR3 region has the DNA TGCAGTGCTAGTTTTCAGGGAGGCGAGCAGTACTTC.

V and J are TRBV29-1 and TRBJ2-3, with D hard to call. This CDR3 is built from 12 residues. Trimming took off 0 bases at V and 6 bases at J, with 7 bases between the two ends. Looked up from germline, CDR1 is SQVTM and CDR2 is ANQGSEA. CDR3 in amino acids: CSVEEPQDTQYF. The CDR3 nucleotides are TGCAGCGTTGAAGAACCACAGGATACGCAGTATTTT.

This chain joins TRBV6-5 and TRBJ1-3; D is possibly TRBD1 (6 bases). This CDR3 spans 15 amino acids. The V end lost 2 bases, the J end lost 1 base, and 9 bases lay between the germline ends. Germline CDR1 is MNHEY and CDR2 is SVGAGI. CDR3 loop: CASSYGGQSGNTIYF. The CDR3 bases are TGTGCCAGCAGTTACGGGGGGCAGTCTGGAAACACCATATATTTT.

J is TRBJ2-1 and V is TRBV4-2; D unresolved. The CDR3 totals 12 residues. With 1 base removed from V and 7 bases from J, the gap between germline ends came to 5 bases. Germline CDR1 is LGHNA and CDR2 is YNFKEQ. The CDR3 reads CASSQVGNEQFF. The CDR3 DNA reads as TGTGCCAGCAGCCAAGTCGGAAATGAGCAGTTCTTC.

V usage is TRBV6-1 and J usage is TRBJ2-1; the D gene could be TRBD1 or TRBD2 (5 bases each). V was cut by 3 bases and J by 8 bases, with 14 bases left in between. The CDR3 is 14 residues long. Germline lookup yields CDR1 MNHNS and CDR2 SASEGT. CDR3 in amino acids: CASSDGGRGDEQFF. The CDR3 bases are TGTGCCAGCAGTGATGGTGGCCGGGGCGATGAGCAGTTCTTC.

The chain is built from TRBV6-5 and TRBJ2-1, with a weak D call TRBD1 (6 bases). V lost 7 bases, J lost 8 bases, and 15 bases lay in between. CDR3 length equals 13 residues. In germline, CDR1 is MNHEY, CDR2 SVGAGI. The CDR3, as DNA: TGTGCCAGCACCAGAATGGGGGCGTATGAGCAGTTCTTC. Protein sequence: CASTRMGAYEQFF.

Turning to this clone: Mismatch with germline at one junction end may stem from a read error. The rearrangement links TRBV6-1 to TRBJ1-2; possibly TRBD1 for D (5 bases). The CDR3 is made up of 15 amino acids. The V gene's germline CDR1 is MNHNS and CDR2 SASEGT. The CDR3 is CASSQAGQGTGGYTF. The CDR3 coding sequence is TGTGCCAGCAGTCAAGCTGGGCAGGGAACTGGCGGCTACACCTTC.

V usage is TRBV5-4 and J usage is TRBJ2-7; TRBD2 aligns across 10 bases. The CDR3 sequence is 15 residues long. Germline CDR1 and CDR2: SGHNT and YYREEE (reference sequence). V shed 4 bases, J shed 3 bases, and the junction held 7 bases outside the gene matches. CDR3 DNA: TGTGCCAGCAGCGCATTAGCGGGAGGAAACTACGAGCAGTACTTC. Translation: CASSALAGGNYEQYF.

V gene TRBV5-4 combines with J gene TRBJ1-1; TRBD1 aligns across 7 bases. This CDR3 contains 16 residues. Germline V gives CDR1 SGHNT, CDR2 YYREEE (reference sequence). Trimming took 4 bases from V and 4 from J; bases not matched to a gene: 13. The CDR3 DNA reads as TGTGCCAGCAGCCCCCCGGGACAGTCAGTCGGCACTGAAGCTTTCTTT. Amino acids: CASSPPGQSVGTEAFF.

V usage is TRBV6-2 or TRBV6-3 and J usage is TRBJ1-1, with TRBD1 matching over 7 bases. In germline, CDR1 is MNHEY, CDR2 SVGEGT. This CDR3 comprises 13 residues. V lost 5 bases to trimming and J lost 5 bases; unmatched junction nucleotides: 5. The CDR3 sequence: CASSIRGLTEAFF. The DNA of the CDR3 is TGTGCCAGCAGTATCAGGGGGTTAACTGAAGCTTTCTTT.

This clone was observed once. Written as DNA, the CDR3 is TGTGCCAGCCAGTCGACAGGCGGAAACACTGAAGCTTTCTTT. It yields the protein CASQSTGGNTEAFF. The chain joins TRBV2 to TRBJ1-1, with TRBD1 as a possible D gene (6 bases). V was clipped by 8 bases and J by 2 bases, with 15 bases between them. The CDR3 consists of 14 residues. Germline CDR1 is SNHLY and CDR2 is FYNNEI.

V gene TRBV4-2 combines with J gene TRBJ1-6, with D maybe TRBD1 (6 bases). The CDR3 totals 13 residues. The V and J ends lost 9 bases and 9 bases respectively, with 15 bases between them. Germline CDR1 and CDR2: LGHNA and YNFKEQ. The CDR3 loop is CASGGDLISPLHF. CDR3 nucleotides: TGTGCCAGTGGGGGCGACTTGATTTCACCCCTCCACTTT.